This note documents a single TCR beta chain sequence. Germline values: CDR1 SGHTA, CDR2 FQGNSA. The CDR3 sequence is 17 residues long. V was pared by 1 base and J by 5 bases, with 8 bases of the junction left unmatched. The record originates from a study of cytotoxic CD8 clonotypes in ibrutinib-treated CLL. Produced via immunoSEQ multiplex PCR; TCRdb's table is partial and in-frame only. The sample shows tens of thousands of clones, more than 60% of them seen only once. Sequences were derived from PBMCs, sampled after 12 months of ibrutinib treatment. The chain employs TRBV7-2 and TRBJ2-5; the match to TRBD2 covers 12 bases. The TCR comes from a human donor with chronic lymphocytic leukemia. The CDR3 here is CASSLGPLAGGPETQYF. Here the CDR3 DNA reads TGTGCCAGCAGCTTAGGCCCGCTAGCGGGAGGGCCCGAGACCCAGTACTTC.